Listed below are T cell receptor beta chains from one sample, sequenced in a study of early T cells in non-severe SARS-CoV-2 infection. From the 5' RACE reads, TCRdb called clonotypes with MiXCR, one entry per CDR3 protein. The sample carries 53,000 or so distinct CDR3 sequences, around 10% recorded once. The sample was whole blood. These receptor sequences come from an adult who was a healthcare worker with PCR-confirmed SARS-CoV-2 infection or an uninfected control (not recorded which). Both conserved end residues are trimmed from each CDR3. The order of the fields is J gene, V gene, CDR3 length, CDR3 protein.

J: TRBJ2-1
V: TRBV13
length: 11
CDR3: ASSPIPGHEQF

J: TRBJ2-5
V: TRBV20-1
length: 9
CDR3: SAGGLETQY

J: TRBJ1-5
V: TRBV29-1
length: 13
CDR3: SVSPQGSGNQPQH

J: TRBJ2-7
V: TRBV20-1
length: 11
CDR3: SAPTVSTYEQY

J: TRBJ2-7
V: TRBV7-9
length: 9
CDR3: ASSTTYEQY

J: TRBJ1-2
V: TRBV28
length: 14
CDR3: ASRTKGQGAYYGYT

J: TRBJ1-1
V: TRBV4-1
length: 13
CDR3: ASSQGVGENTEAF

J: TRBJ1-5
V: TRBV14
length: 14
CDR3: ASSQDQGVGNQPQH

J: TRBJ2-6
V: TRBV6-5
length: 12
CDR3: ASSTSAGANVLT

J: TRBJ2-7
V: TRBV20-1
length: 13
CDR3: SARGPGTRSREQY

J: TRBJ2-5
V: TRBV2
length: 13
CDR3: ASSEESPLLETQY

J: TRBJ2-5
V: TRBV28
length: 9
CDR3: ASSLNRAQY

J: TRBJ2-3
V: TRBV5-1
length: 15
CDR3: ASSQTSGLAGTDTQY

J: TRBJ2-1
V: TRBV29-1
length: 13
CDR3: SAVRPGVPGNEQF

J: TRBJ2-3
V: TRBV7-9
length: 9
CDR3: ASTQGDTQY

J: TRBJ2-3
V: TRBV9
length: 13
CDR3: ASSVGALWTDTQY